This passage covers 32 T cell receptor beta chains from one sample sequenced in a study of blood T cell repertoires in COVID-19 (dated by TCRdb to the early 2020s). Preparation of the library involved the immunoSEQ multiplex PCR assay. As stored in TCRdb, this immuneACCESS dataset retains in-frame rearrangements with V and J assigned. A fraction of the clones does not appear; measured against another copy, unresolved V genes explain less than half of the discrepancy, and the remainder lacks a known reason. The sample table holds some 180,000 clones, of which approximately 86% were seen once. Around 2.5% of the sample is taken by the ten largest. Sequenced material: peripheral blood. The receptors come from a woman aged 80 or over with COVID-19, enrolled during active disease.

The CDR3 spells CASSPAGVFEQYF. CDR3 nucleotide sequence: TGCGCCAGCAGCCCCGCGGGTGTTTTCGAGCAGTACTTC. The chain carries TRBV5-1 and TRBJ2-7, with TRBD2 as a possible D gene (5 bases). The CDR3 sequence is 13 residues long. Germline assignment: CDR1 SGHRS and CDR2 YFSETQ. Trimming left V 4 bases short and J 6 bases short, with 14 bases between.

The V and J genes are TRBV24-1 and TRBJ1-2, with 9 bases lining up with TRBD1. J gave up 2 bases and V 4 bases, and 4 bases lay outside the gene matches. CDR3 length equals 15 residues. Germline V gives CDR1 KGHDR, CDR2 SFDVKD. The CDR3 here is CATSEGTGPNYGYTF. CDR3 coding DNA: TGTGCCACCAGTGAGGGGACAGGGCCAAACTATGGCTACACCTTC.

V and J are TRBV11-2 and TRBJ2-2; D unresolved. The V end lost 3 bases, the J end lost 1 base, and 6 bases lay between the germline ends. Germline V gene sequence: CDR1 SGHAT, CDR2 FQNNGV. This CDR3 comprises 14 residues. The CDR3: CASSFSLNTGELFF. The DNA for the CDR3 is TGTGCCAGCAGCTTTTCTCTGAACACCGGGGAGCTGTTTTTT. The full variable domain, completed using reference TRBV11-2 and TRBJ2-2, is EAGVAQSPRYKIIEKRQSVAFWCNPISGHATLYWYQQILGQGPKLLIQFQNNGVVDDSQLPKDRFSAERLKGVDSTLKIQPAKLEDSAVYLCASSFSLNTGELFFGEGSRLTVL.

This chain uses TRBV6-2 or TRBV6-3 with TRBJ2-3, with a tentative D call TRBD2 (6 bases). The germline CDR1 and CDR2 sequences are MNHEY and SVGEGT. The V gene lost 2 bases and the J gene lost 1 base, with 25 bases spanning the gap. There are 20 residues in the CDR3. CDR3 bases: TGTGCCAGCAGTTACCCGTTATCTTCGAGGGAGGCCCTACGCACAGATACGCAGTATTTT. Protein sequence: CASSYPLSSREALRTDTQYF.

The chain carries TRBV7-2 and TRBJ1-6; D perhaps matches TRBD1 (5 bases). The CDR3 spans 17 residues. Germline lookup yields CDR1 SGHTA and CDR2 FQGNSA. V was cut by 1 base and J by 6 bases, with 16 bases left in between. CDR3 nucleotides: TGTGCCAGCAGCTTAGTGGTCAGGGTGGGAATTAATTCACCCCTCCACTTT. Its translation: CASSLVVRVGINSPLHF.

The chain has TRBV29-1 and TRBJ2-5, with 8 nucleotides matching TRBD1. After removal of 7 bases from V and 5 bases from J, the junction contained 12 bases not matched to a gene. The CDR3 is 14 residues long. CDR1 and CDR2 from the germline V gene are SQVTM and ANQGSEA. CDR3 loop: CSAALGTGSETQYF. Here the CDR3 DNA reads TGCAGCGCCGCACTAGGGACAGGCTCGGAGACCCAGTACTTC.

The chain links TRBV18 to TRBJ2-7, with 7 bases aligning to TRBD1. Losses at the gene ends were 3 bases for V and 5 bases for J; bases not matched to a gene: 10. The CDR3 has 15 residues. CDR1 KGHSH and CDR2 LQKENI come from the germline V gene. Here the CDR3 DNA reads TGTGCCAGCTCACCTAGGACAGGACTTAAAAACGAGCAGTACTTC. It yields the protein CASSPRTGLKNEQYF.

This clone was recorded only once. The chain carries TRBV5-6 and TRBJ1-5; D gene ambiguous. Germline V gene lookup returns CDR1 SGHDT and CDR2 YYEEEE. Deletions cut 2 bases from V and 0 bases from J, with 12 bases between. This CDR3 has 16 amino acids. CDR3 sequence reads: CASSFRGLNSNQPQHF. Here the CDR3 DNA reads TGTGCCAGCAGCTTCCGAGGGTTAAATAGCAATCAGCCCCAGCATTTT. Supplemented by reference TRBV5-6 and TRBJ1-5, the full variable domain reads DAGVTQSPTHLIKTRGQQVTLRCSPKSGHDTVSWYQQALGQGPQFIFQYYEEEERQRGNFPDRFSGHQFPNYSSELNVNALLLGDSALYLCASSFRGLNSNQPQHFGDGTRLSIL.

Notes on this clone: The same CDR3 can be traced to other DNA sequences in this sample. The chain uses TRBV9 and TRBJ1-3; D gene unclear. CDR1 is SGDLS, CDR2 YYNGEE, per germline. V lost 0 bases and J 0 bases, leaving 7 bases between the germline ends. The CDR3 has 15 amino acids. CDR3 nucleotides: TGTGCCAGCAGCGTAGGTGGAGGCTCTGGAAACACCATATATTTT. This gives the protein CASSVGGGSGNTIYF.

The rearrangement links TRBV6-4 to TRBJ2-2, with D possibly TRBD2 on 5 matching bases. Trimming removed 4 bases at V and 1 base at J, with 7 bases between. The V gene's germline CDR1 is MRHNA and CDR2 SNTAGT. The CDR3 covers 14 residues. CDR3 in amino acids: CASSVDWNTGELFF. The CDR3 DNA reads as TGTGCCAGCAGTGTGGACTGGAACACCGGGGAGCTGTTTTTT.

The chain uses TRBV28 and TRBJ1-5; no clear D. Looked up from germline, CDR1 is MDHEN and CDR2 is SYDVKM. The CDR3 has 15 amino acids. V was trimmed by 3 bases and J by 4 bases, leaving 13 bases between them. The DNA of the CDR3 is TGTGCCAGCAGTTTGCGGGGAGAGGGTAATCAGCCCCAGCATTTT. Its protein is CASSLRGEGNQPQHF.

The rearrangement uses TRBV19 and TRBJ1-1; 7 nucleotides agree with TRBD1. V lost 7 bases, J lost 5 bases, and 13 bases stayed unmatched. CDR3 length: 15 residues. CDR1 and CDR2 from the germline V gene are LNHDA and SQIVND (reference sequence). The CDR3 DNA reads as TGTGCCAGTATCTCGAACAGGGGACCAAGAACTGAAGCTTTCTTT. The encoded protein is CASISNRGPRTEAFF.

The chain is built from TRBV5-5 and TRBJ1-4, with unresolved D. Trimming took 0 bases from V and 5 from J, leaving 5 bases between them. This CDR3 region has 13 residues. CDR1 is SGHKS and CDR2 is YYEKEE in the germline V gene (reference sequence). CDR3: CASSLGPNEKLFF. The DNA for the CDR3 is TGTGCCAGCAGCTTGGGTCCAAATGAAAAACTGTTTTTT.

V and J are TRBV9 and TRBJ2-7, with 7 bases that match TRBD1. The CDR3 is made up of 17 amino acids. Trimming cost V 0 bases and J 6 bases; bases outside gene matches: 15. Germline-derived CDR1 and CDR2 are SGDLS and YYNGEE. The CDR3 DNA is TGTGCCAGCAGCGTAGGTGGATCCGGGACAGTTGGTGGCGAGCAGTACTTC. Its protein product is CASSVGGSGTVGGEQYF. Variable domain in full (rest from reference TRBV9 and TRBJ2-7): DSGVTQTPKHLITATGQRVTLRCSPRSGDLSVYWYQQSLDQGLQFLIQYYNGEERAKGNILERFSAQQFPDLHSELNLSSLELGDSALYFCASSVGGSGTVGGEQYFGPGTRLTVT.

J is TRBJ1-2 and V is TRBV14; D gene ambiguous. The CDR3 spans 16 residues. Germline V gene data show CDR1 as SGHDN and CDR2 as FVKESK. V lost 0 bases, J lost 8 bases, and 19 bases lay in between. CDR3 bases: TGTGCCAGCAGCCAAGAAAGCACAAGGAGGTTTCGAGGCTACACCTTC. This translates into CASSQESTRRFRGYTF.

This clone has just one count. V and J are TRBV7-9 and TRBJ2-1; 7 positions agree with TRBD2. CDR1 is SEHNR, CDR2 FQNEAQ, per germline (reference sequence). J lost 3 bases, V lost 5 bases, and 13 bases had no gene match. The CDR3 runs to 17 residues. The CDR3 region is CASSHPLSGDYYNEQFF. CDR3 nucleotides: TGTGCCAGCAGCCATCCCCTCTCTGGGGACTACTACAATGAGCAGTTCTTC.

V is TRBV12-3 or TRBV12-4 and J is TRBJ1-2; TRBD1 aligns across 7 bases. The trim removed 5 bases at V and 8 bases at J, leaving 8 bases unmatched. CDR3 length: 13 amino acids. CDR3 residues: CASSVRQGGGYTF. The CDR3 DNA follows: TGTGCCAGCAGTGTGCGACAGGGCGGGGGCTACACCTTC.

V is TRBV10-3 and J is TRBJ2-1; D possibly corresponds to TRBD2 (6 bases). The CDR3 runs to 13 residues. From germline, CDR1 is ENHRY and CDR2 SYGVKD. The V end lost 5 bases, the J end lost 6 bases, and 11 bases lay between the germline ends. The DNA for the CDR3 is TGTGCCATCAGTCAGTTCGGGGGCAATGAGCAGTTCTTC. This gives the protein CAISQFGGNEQFF.

The chain recombines TRBV3-1 (or the pseudogene TRBV3-2) with TRBJ2-7, with 12 bases matching TRBD2. Per germline, CDR1 LGHDT and CDR2 YNNKEL (reference sequence). CDR3 length: 14 amino acids. With 4 bases clipped from V and 9 bases from J, the junction kept 7 bases outside the gene matches. The CDR3 here is CASSLLAGGSGQYF. CDR3 sequence (DNA): TGTGCCAGCAGCCTACTAGCGGGAGGATCCGGGCAGTACTTC.

V and J are TRBV7-2 and TRBJ2-1; tentative D call: TRBD2 (5 bases). Per the germline V gene, CDR1 is SGHTA and CDR2 is FQGNSA. The V end lost 1 base, the J end lost 7 bases, and 8 bases lay between the germline ends. The CDR3 extends over 13 amino acids. CDR3 protein: CASSLDPGNEQFF. As DNA, the CDR3 is TGTGCCAGCAGCTTAGATCCGGGGAATGAGCAGTTCTTC.

The V gene is TRBV10-2, the J gene TRBJ1-6; 10 bases agree with TRBD1. CDR3 size: 18 residues. Germline assignment: CDR1 WSHSY and CDR2 SAAADI. The junction had 9 bases not matched to a gene; V was cut back by 0 bases and J by 7 bases. CDR3 coding DNA: TGCGCCAGCAGTGAGTCGTTCTCCGGGACAGGGGCCAATTCACCCCTCCACTTT. It specifies CASSESFSGTGANSPLHF.

V usage is TRBV5-6 and J usage is TRBJ1-5; TRBD1 might be the D (6 bases). V was trimmed by 3 bases and J by 6 bases, leaving 13 bases between them. This CDR3 contains 14 residues. Germline V CDR1 and CDR2: SGHDT, YYEEEE. The CDR3 coding sequence is TGTGCCAGCAGCTCCGGACAGTTCCTTCAGCCCCAGCATTTT. It translates to CASSSGQFLQPQHF.

This sequence joins TRBV19 and TRBJ1-1; 8 nucleotides agree with TRBD1. Germline V CDR1 and CDR2: LNHDA, SQIVND (reference sequence). The CDR3 runs 14 residues. The junction had 2 bases not matched to a gene; V was cut back by 4 bases and J by 1 base. CDR3 sequence: CASSNRGENTEAFF. In DNA form, the CDR3 reads TGTGCCAGTAGTAACAGGGGGGAGAACACTGAAGCTTTCTTT.

The chain has TRBV4-3 and TRBJ2-2, with 10 bases matching TRBD2. CDR3 length: 18 residues. The V segment lost 0 bases and the J segment 6 bases; nucleotides outside the gene matches: 10. Germline CDR1 LGHNA, CDR2 YSLEER. The CDR3 DNA is TGCGCCAGCAGCCAAGACCCTAGCGGGAGAGGGCCCGCCGGGGAGCTGTTTTTT. Protein sequence: CASSQDPSGRGPAGELFF.

The V call is TRBV4-1, the J call TRBJ2-5; possible D gene TRBD1, 6 bases. The CDR3 sequence is 16 residues long. V lost 1 base and J lost 1, with 13 bases in between. CDR1 is MGHRA and CDR2 is YSYEKL in the germline V gene. In DNA, the CDR3 is TGCGCCAGCAGCCAAGGTTCGGGACACGCCCAAGAGACCCAGTACTTC. Its protein product is CASSQGSGHAQETQYF.

In its sample, this clone was seen once. This sequence joins TRBV7-8 and TRBJ1-2; D is perhaps TRBD1 (5 bases). V lost 0 bases and J lost 3, with 11 bases in between. The CDR3 has 15 residues. Germline V gene lookup returns CDR1 SGHVS and CDR2 FQNEAQ. The CDR3 protein is CASSLAIGAHYGYTF. In DNA, the CDR3 is TGTGCCAGCAGCTTAGCGATAGGGGCCCACTATGGCTACACCTTC.

The chain combines TRBV23-1 with TRBJ2-3; 10 nucleotides line up with TRBD1. TRBV23-1 is reported as an ORF; its role is uncertain. The CDR3 totals 16 residues. The J segment lost 5 bases and the V segment lost 1 base, leaving 6 bases of the junction unmatched. The CDR3 nucleotides read TGCGCCAGCAGTCAATTTGGACAGGGGGAGGTAGATACGCAGTATTTT. This gives the protein CASSQFGQGEVDTQYF.

The rearrangement links TRBV6-2 or TRBV6-3 to TRBJ1-2, with 7 bases matching TRBD1. Germline V CDR1 and CDR2: MNHEY, SVGEGT. The CDR3 runs 16 residues. The V segment lost 6 bases and the J segment 4 bases; nucleotides outside the gene matches: 14. The CDR3 sequence is CASSPVSGTAIYGYTF. CDR3 in DNA: TGTGCCAGCAGCCCGGTATCCGGGACAGCAATCTATGGCTACACCTTC.

This chain links TRBV2 with TRBJ2-3, with a tentative D call TRBD1 (5 bases). CDR3 length equals 15 residues. CDR1 and CDR2 (germline): SNHLY, FYNNEI. V lost 5 bases, J lost 2 bases, and 14 bases lay in between. For the CDR3, the DNA is TGTGCCAGCAGTATGACAGTTTTAGACACAGATACGCAGTATTTT. This translates into CASSMTVLDTDTQYF.

This clone was observed once. This rearrangement joins TRBV7-5 to TRBJ1-2; the table's D call of TRBD1 was not tested on the DNA. TRBV7-5 is a pseudogene segment. The CDR3 contains 13 residues. The DNA for the CDR3 is TGTGCCAGAAGCTTATCGCAGGCAGATGGCTACACCTTC. Translated: CARSLSQADGYTF.

The chain links TRBV3-1 (or the pseudogene TRBV3-2) to TRBJ2-1, with 8 nucleotides matching TRBD2. This CDR3 is built from 15 residues. Germline CDR1 and CDR2: LGHDT and YNNKEL (reference sequence). The V gene end was trimmed by 2 bases and the J gene end by 2 bases; junction bases not matched to a gene: 2. The CDR3 DNA reads as TGTGCCAGCAGCCAAACTAGCGGAGCCTACAATGAGCAGTTCTTC. Translation: CASSQTSGAYNEQFF.

This chain joins TRBV19 and TRBJ1-5; the match to TRBD1 covers 9 bases. The ends lost 6 bases at V and 3 bases at J; junction bases unmatched: 9. In germline, CDR1 is LNHDA, CDR2 SQIVND (reference sequence). The CDR3 covers 16 residues. The CDR3 region is CASRGMGQGLNQPQHF. CDR3 nucleotide sequence: TGTGCCAGTAGAGGGATGGGACAGGGACTCAATCAGCCCCAGCATTTT.